The 28 T cell receptor beta chains in this list originate from one sample, sequenced in a study of cytomegalovirus exposure and HLA in healthy donors. PCR involved 60 Vbeta and 13 Jbeta primers. Sequencing used immunoSEQ multiplex PCR; TCRdb keeps in-frame clones, though not all of them. The table lists 100,000 to 150,000 clones, 75% to 80% of them singletons. Sequencing was done on a sample of PBMCs. The receptors derive from a man between 35 and 55 years old in good health and CMV-seronegative.

The rearrangement uses TRBV5-6 and TRBJ2-4, with TRBD1 matching 8 bases. The CDR3 length is 14 residues. The ends lost 4 bases at V and 8 bases at J; junction bases unmatched: 8. Germline V CDR1 and CDR2: SGHDT, YYEEEE. CDR3: CASSVDRGRDIQYF. The CDR3 coding sequence is TGTGCCAGCAGCGTAGACAGGGGAAGGGACATTCAGTACTTC. The full variable domain, completed using reference TRBV5-6 and TRBJ2-4, is DAGVTQSPTHLIKTRGQQVTLRCSPKSGHDTVSWYQQALGQGPQFIFQYYEEEERQRGNFPDRFSGHQFPNYSSELNVNALLLGDSALYLCASSVDRGRDIQYFGAGTRLSVL.

The chain recombines TRBV20-1 with TRBJ2-5, with 7 bases identical to TRBD2. Germline CDR1 DFQATT, CDR2 SNEGSKA (reference sequence). This CDR3 is 11 amino acids long. V gave up 5 bases and J gave up 5 bases; unmatched junction bases: 2. This CDR3 reads CSASREETQYF. The CDR3 DNA follows: TGCAGTGCTTCGCGGGAGGAGACCCAGTACTTC.

The chain carries TRBV5-1 and TRBJ2-2; TRBD1 is a possible D gene (6 bases). The V end lost 0 bases, the J end lost 3 bases, and 9 bases lay between the germline ends. This CDR3 is built from 15 residues. The germline V gene encodes CDR1 SGHRS and CDR2 YFSETQ. CDR3 sequence: CASSLGYRDTGELFF. The DNA of the CDR3 is TGCGCCAGCAGCTTGGGATACAGGGACACCGGGGAGCTGTTTTTT.

The chain has TRBV28 and TRBJ2-7; 8 positions agree with TRBD2. With 2 bases clipped from V and 3 bases from J, the junction kept 6 bases outside the gene matches. The CDR3 has 15 residues. Germline V gene data show CDR1 as MDHEN and CDR2 as SYDVKM. The chain's CDR3 is CASSLKFGGGYEQYF. The CDR3 bases are TGTGCCAGCAGTTTAAAGTTCGGGGGGGGCTACGAGCAGTACTTC.

This clone was observed a handful of times. The genes are TRBV28 and TRBJ2-5, with 7 positions matching TRBD1. The CDR3 is 15 residues long. V dropped 5 bases and J dropped 1; count of bases not matched to a gene: 7. Looked up from germline, CDR1 is MDHEN and CDR2 is SYDVKM. CDR3 coding DNA: TGTGCCAGCAGTAGTCTGACAGGGTCCCAAGAGACCCAGTACTTC. This translates into CASSSLTGSQETQYF.

The chain couples TRBV27 to TRBJ2-2; 10 positions agree with TRBD1. V gave up 6 bases and J gave up 7 bases; unmatched junction bases: 8. The CDR3 is 15 residues long. Germline loops: CDR1 MNHEY, CDR2 SMNVEV (reference sequence). The DNA of the CDR3 is TGTGCCAGCAGAATAAACCGGGACAGGGGCGGGGAGCTGTTTTTT. This gives the protein CASRINRDRGGELFF.

CDR3 in amino acids: CASRSGTGRSPLHF. For the CDR3, the DNA is TGTGCCAGCAGATCCGGGACAGGGAGATCACCCCTCCACTTT. The chain has TRBV2 and TRBJ1-6; 9 bases align to TRBD1. V was clipped by 6 bases and J by 10 bases; unmatched bases: 7. This CDR3 contains 14 residues. Germline V gene sequence: CDR1 SNHLY, CDR2 FYNNEI.

The CDR3 protein is CASSSRFQYDSPNTEAFF. CDR3 coding DNA: TGTGCCAGCAGCTCCCGATTTCAATACGACAGTCCGAACACTGAAGCTTTCTTT. This sequence joins TRBV11-2 and TRBJ1-1; TRBD1 might be the D (5 bases). Germline loops: CDR1 SGHAT, CDR2 FQNNGV. CDR3 length: 18 residues. Trimming took off 4 bases at V and 1 base at J, with 22 bases between the two ends.

As concerns this clone: Mismatch with germline at one junction end may stem from a read error. V and J are TRBV7-9 and TRBJ2-3, with D possibly matching TRBD1 (6 bases). The CDR3 has 17 amino acids. The germline V gene has CDR1 SEHNR and CDR2 FQNEAQ (reference sequence). The CDR3 loop reads CSSSFPGAGLSTDTQYF. The CDR3 region has the DNA TGTTCCAGCAGCTTCCCAGGGGCAGGCCTTAGCACAGATACGCAGTATTTT.

The rearrangement links TRBV4-1 to TRBJ1-5; 7 bases fit TRBD1. Unmatched junction bases numbered 7, after V lost 4 bases and J lost 7 bases. Germline V gene sequence: CDR1 MGHRA, CDR2 YSYEKL. CDR3 length equals 14 residues. DNA for the CDR3: TGCGCCAGCAGCCGTACAGGGGCTGGCCAGCCCCAGCATTTT. Protein: CASSRTGAGQPQHF.

The V and J genes are TRBV7-2 and TRBJ2-5, with 10 positions matching TRBD1. The CDR3 has 16 amino acids. CDR1 and CDR2 from the germline V gene are SGHTA and FQGNSA. With V trimmed by 1 base and J by 5 bases, 7 bases remained unmatched. CDR3 in DNA: TGTGCCAGCAGCTTAGGGGGTGACAGGGGGCGTGAGACCCAGTACTTC. Amino acids: CASSLGGDRGRETQYF.

This clone came up a few times. The gene calls are TRBV9 and TRBJ1-1; no clear D. Trimming cost V 4 bases and J 5 bases, with 12 bases left between them. The germline V gene encodes CDR1 SGDLS and CDR2 YYNGEE. This CDR3 has 13 amino acids. This chain's CDR3 is CASSQTALTEAFF. CDR3 sequence (DNA): TGTGCCAGCAGCCAAACAGCCCTTACTGAAGCTTTCTTT.

The J gene is TRBJ2-1, the V gene TRBV6-5; 7 bases match TRBD1. Germline assignment: CDR1 MNHEY and CDR2 SVGAGI. The length of the CDR3 is 15 residues. V was clipped by 4 bases and J by 5 bases; unmatched bases: 8. CDR3 sequence (DNA): TGTGCCAGCAGTTCGACAGGGCGAAGTCACAATGAGCAGTTCTTC. Translating it yields CASSSTGRSHNEQFF.

The V and J genes are TRBV18 and TRBJ2-2, with D possibly matching TRBD1 (6 bases). The CDR3 totals 13 residues. Trimming left V 2 bases short and J 11 bases short, with 12 bases between. The germline gives CDR1 KGHSH, CDR2 LQKENI. CDR3 region: CASSPGQLKELFF. The CDR3 DNA is TGTGCCAGCTCACCAGGACAGCTTAAAGAGCTGTTTTTT.

The chain has TRBV18 and TRBJ2-4; the D gene is possibly TRBD1 (5 bases). Trimming removed 2 bases at V and 8 bases at J, with 10 bases between. The germline V gene has CDR1 KGHSH and CDR2 LQKENI. The CDR3 length is 13 residues. For the CDR3, the DNA is TGTGCCAGCTCACCAGGGGCCCCGGACATTCAGTACTTC. Its protein product is CASSPGAPDIQYF.

Only a few counts were recorded for this clone. The CDR3 sequence is CASSLQGSPWNEQFF. The CDR3 nucleotides are TGTGCCAGCAGCCTACAGGGGAGCCCGTGGAATGAGCAGTTCTTC. The chain combines TRBV7-3 with TRBJ2-1, with 7 bases matching TRBD1. Trimming cost V 5 bases and J 7 bases; bases outside gene matches: 11. Germline V gene lookup returns CDR1 SGHTA and CDR2 FQGTGA. The length of the CDR3 is 15 residues.

This clone has a single count. V usage is TRBV19 and J usage is TRBJ1-5, with a tentative D call TRBD1 (6 bases). V was pared by 4 bases and J by 6 bases, with 16 bases between. CDR1 is LNHDA, CDR2 SQIVND, per germline (reference sequence). The CDR3 extends over 15 amino acids. The CDR3 spells CASSKVSGGTQPQHF. The CDR3 DNA is TGTGCCAGTAGTAAGGTATCGGGGGGCACTCAGCCCCAGCATTTT.

This sequence joins TRBV6-5 and TRBJ2-7, with TRBD1 as a possible D gene (6 bases). This CDR3 has 14 amino acids. With 4 bases removed from V and 8 bases from J, the gap between germline ends came to 18 bases. Germline-derived CDR1 and CDR2 are MNHEY and SVGAGI. CDR3 amino acids: CASSFLYGGSKQYF. DNA of the CDR3: TGTGCCAGCAGTTTTCTATATGGGGGCTCAAAGCAGTACTTC.

The chain uses TRBV5-1 and TRBJ1-1; D unclear. V lost 4 bases, J lost 5 bases, and 12 bases lay in between. The CDR3 covers 13 residues. Germline CDR1 and CDR2: SGHRS and YFSETQ. CDR3 sequence reads: CASSLTRTTEAFF. The CDR3 DNA reads as TGCGCCAGCAGCCTAACTAGGACGACTGAAGCTTTCTTT.

This chain joins TRBV5-4 and TRBJ2-2, with D maybe TRBD2 (6 bases). The germline gives CDR1 SGHNT, CDR2 YYREEE (reference sequence). V shed 5 bases and J shed 7 bases, with 15 bases lying between them. This CDR3 spans 14 amino acids. CDR3 region: CASRSGSGVGELFF. The CDR3 bases are TGTGCCAGCAGGAGTGGATCGGGGGTCGGGGAGCTGTTTTTT.

This clone has more than one count but fewer than ten. The rearrangement links TRBV27 to TRBJ1-2, with a weak D call TRBD1 (6 bases). V was shortened by 7 bases and J by 0 bases, with 15 bases between the two germline ends. The germline CDR1 and CDR2 sequences are MNHEY and SMNVEV (reference sequence). The CDR3 has 15 amino acids. Here the CDR3 DNA reads TGTGCCAGCAATCCCCGAGGGGGGGCTAACTATGGCTACACCTTC. Translating gives CASNPRGGANYGYTF.

This clone was detected a few times. The V call is TRBV2, the J call TRBJ2-3, with D maybe TRBD1 (5 bases). V lost 3 bases and J 3 bases, leaving 19 bases between the germline ends. Germline V gene data show CDR1 as SNHLY and CDR2 as FYNNEI. The CDR3 is made up of 17 amino acids. The chain's CDR3 is CASSEGQHSLGTDTQYF. In nucleotides, the CDR3 is TGTGCCAGCAGTGAGGGGCAGCACTCCTTAGGGACAGATACGCAGTATTTT.

This chain connects TRBV14 to TRBJ2-5, with D possibly being TRBD2 (5 bases). With 1 base removed from V and 2 bases from J, the gap between germline ends came to 11 bases. Looked up from germline, CDR1 is SGHDN and CDR2 is FVKESK. CDR3 length equals 15 residues. CDR3 loop: CASSQAAVRQETQYF. CDR3 sequence (DNA): TGTGCCAGCAGCCAAGCAGCGGTCCGGCAAGAGACCCAGTACTTC.

The chain has TRBV4-3 and TRBJ2-7, with 7 bases that match TRBD1. Germline V gives CDR1 LGHNA, CDR2 YSLEER. The CDR3 loop spans 16 amino acids. Germline trimming cut 1 base from V and 2 bases from J; bases unmatched to any gene: 8. This chain's CDR3 is CASSQGGGAVTYEQYF. The CDR3, as DNA: TGCGCCAGCAGCCAAGGAGGGGGCGCCGTAACCTACGAGCAGTACTTC.

The chain carries TRBV6-5 and TRBJ2-5; no definite D call. The ends were cut back, 6 bases at V and 7 bases at J, with 12 bases in the middle. In germline, CDR1 is MNHEY, CDR2 SVGAGI. The CDR3 sequence is 12 residues long. CDR3 region: CASSSNDWTQYF. The CDR3 DNA is TGTGCCAGCAGCTCAAACGACTGGACCCAGTACTTC.

On this clone itself: The same CDR3 can be traced to other DNA sequences in this sample. The chain couples TRBV5-1 to TRBJ1-4, with 7 bases that match TRBD1. Germline V gene sequence: CDR1 SGHRS, CDR2 YFSETQ. V shed 2 bases and J 8 bases; nucleotides not matched to a gene: 9. The CDR3 runs to 15 residues. This CDR3 reads CASSLEGARGEKLFF. DNA for the CDR3: TGCGCCAGCAGCTTAGAGGGGGCGCGCGGAGAAAAACTGTTTTTT.

V and J are TRBV7-8 and TRBJ1-1; TRBD1 matches at 7 bases. V trimming: 0 bases; J trimming: 4 bases; junction bases outside the gene matches: 11. CDR3 length: 17 amino acids. The V gene's germline CDR1 is SGHVS and CDR2 FQNEAQ. The CDR3: CASSLAGRGTAGTEAFF. CDR3 nucleotides: TGTGCCAGCAGCTTAGCAGGACGGGGGACAGCAGGCACTGAAGCTTTCTTT.

This chain joins TRBV4-2 and TRBJ2-3, with 7 bases aligning to TRBD1. Germline V CDR1 and CDR2: LGHNA, YNFKEQ. This CDR3 has 17 amino acids. The trim removed 4 bases at V and 2 bases at J, leaving 12 bases unmatched. CDR3 sequence (DNA): TGTGCCAGCAGCCCGGCGGCCCGGGACAGACACACAGATACGCAGTATTTT. Its protein product is CASSPAARDRHTDTQYF.